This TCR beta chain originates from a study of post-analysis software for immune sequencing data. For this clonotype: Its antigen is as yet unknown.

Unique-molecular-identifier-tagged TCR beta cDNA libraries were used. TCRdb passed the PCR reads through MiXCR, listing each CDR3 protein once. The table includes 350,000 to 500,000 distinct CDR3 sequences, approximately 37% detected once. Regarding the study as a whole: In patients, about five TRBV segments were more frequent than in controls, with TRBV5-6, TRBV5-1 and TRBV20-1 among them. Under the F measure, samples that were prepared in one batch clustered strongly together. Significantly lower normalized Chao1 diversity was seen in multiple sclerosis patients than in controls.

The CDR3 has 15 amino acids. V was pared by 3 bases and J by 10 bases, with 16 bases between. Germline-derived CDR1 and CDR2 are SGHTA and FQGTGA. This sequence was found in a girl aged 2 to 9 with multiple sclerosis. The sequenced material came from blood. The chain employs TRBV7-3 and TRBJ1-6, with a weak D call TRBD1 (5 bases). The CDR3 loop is CASSFTGDFSSPLHF. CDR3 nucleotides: TGTGCCAGCAGCTTTACCGGGGACTTCAGCTCACCCCTCCACTTT.